This entry is about one T cell receptor (beta chain). Antigen specificity is unknown. At survey level, the immunoSEQ assay was run in its v3.0 version. Assay: immunoSEQ multiplex PCR; the TCRdb copy retains only in-frame clones and omits some. This sample has approximately 20,000 clones; roughly 87% occur once, and the top ten carry approximately 4.2%. This record comes from a study of long-term antiretroviral therapy in people with HIV. The study, taken as a whole, reports: Relative to control repertoires, HIV repertoires exhibited narrower CDR3 length ranges.

The sequence came from a man between 18 and 29 years old with HIV. Sequencing used unsorted PBMCs, obtained 2.1 years after starting antiretroviral therapy.

As DNA, the CDR3 is TGTGCCAGCAGCCAAGGGGTCTACGGAACTAATGAAAAACTGTTTTTT. Translated: CASSQGVYGTNEKLFF. The chain has TRBV4-2 and TRBJ1-4; D call uncertain. Germline lookup yields CDR1 LGHNA and CDR2 YNFKEQ. The V and J ends lost 1 base and 1 base respectively, with 10 bases between them. This CDR3 spans 16 amino acids.